A single T cell receptor beta chain is shown here with its context. The antigen is unknown. These data are taken from a study of siplizumab effects on memory and regulatory T cells. The study's findings and limits: Mapping to unstimulated subsets was achieved for only a minor fraction of alloreactive clones.

Assay: immunoSEQ multiplex PCR; the TCRdb copy retains only in-frame clones and omits some. Seen here are approximately 82,000 clones, approximately 88% observed once, and the top ten hold roughly 1.4%. The germline gives CDR1 SGDLS, CDR2 YYNGEE. V gave up 2 bases and J gave up 6 bases, with 14 bases separating them. The length of the CDR3 is 14 residues. The sample taken for sequencing was Tregs sorted from blood. The receptor comes from a human donor in good health. The rearrangement uses TRBV9 and TRBJ1-1; D perhaps matches TRBD1 (5 bases). As DNA, the CDR3 is TGTGCCAGCAGCGTTCAGGGATGGGGTTCTGAAGCTTTCTTT. Its protein product is CASSVQGWGSEAFF.